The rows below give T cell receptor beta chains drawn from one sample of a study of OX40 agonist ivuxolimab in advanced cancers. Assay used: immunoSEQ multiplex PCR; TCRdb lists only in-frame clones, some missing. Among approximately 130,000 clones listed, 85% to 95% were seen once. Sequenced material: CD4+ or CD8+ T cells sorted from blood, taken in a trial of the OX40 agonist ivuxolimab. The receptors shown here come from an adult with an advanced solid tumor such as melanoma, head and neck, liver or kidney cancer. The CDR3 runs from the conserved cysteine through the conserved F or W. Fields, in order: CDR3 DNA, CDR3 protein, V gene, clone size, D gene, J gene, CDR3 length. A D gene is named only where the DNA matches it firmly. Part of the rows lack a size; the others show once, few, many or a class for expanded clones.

DNA: TGTGCCAGCAGCCTCCCAGCAGGTGGCTCCTACGAGCAGTACTTC; CDR3: CASSLPAGGSYEQYF; V: TRBV7-3; size: .; D: .; J: TRBJ2-7; length: 15
DNA: TGTGCCAGCAGCGACAGGGATAACTCTGGCTACACCTTC; CDR3: CASSDRDNSGYTF; V: TRBV5-4; size: .; D: TRBD1; J: TRBJ1-2; length: 13
DNA: TGTGCCTGGACCCCCGGTTGGGGACCCTTAAGATCCTACGAGCAGTACTTC; CDR3: CAWTPGWGPLRSYEQYF; V: TRBV30; size: .; D: .; J: TRBJ2-7; length: 17
DNA: TGTGCCAGCAGCAGACAGGGTGAAGCTTTCTTT; CDR3: CASSRQGEAFF; V: TRBV27; size: .; D: TRBD1; J: TRBJ1-1; length: 11
DNA: TGTGCCAGCAGGCGCCCATGGCCGGGGCACTACGAGCAGTACTTC; CDR3: CASRRPWPGHYEQYF; V: TRBV6-1; size: .; D: .; J: TRBJ2-7; length: 15
DNA: TGTGCCAGCACCTTGCCGGGACAGGCAACTAATGAAAAACTGTTTTTT; CDR3: CASTLPGQATNEKLFF; V: TRBV6-6; size: once; D: TRBD1; J: TRBJ1-4; length: 16
DNA: TGTGCCATCAGTGAGTCGATCCGGGACAGGAGCTCCTACGAGCAGTACTTC; CDR3: CAISESIRDRSSYEQYF; V: TRBV10-3; size: .; D: TRBD1; J: TRBJ2-7; length: 17
DNA: TGTGCCTGCCAGTCCTATAATTCACCCCTCCACTTT; CDR3: CACQSYNSPLHF; V: TRBV5-4; size: .; D: .; J: TRBJ1-6; length: 12
DNA: TGTGCCAGCAGTGGGACCCTGAGATCACCCCTCCACTTT; CDR3: CASSGTLRSPLHF; V: TRBV7-2; size: .; D: .; J: TRBJ1-6; length: 13
DNA: TGTGCCATCAGTGGGCAGAGCGTCTCCTACAATGAGCAGTTCTTC; CDR3: CAISGQSVSYNEQFF; V: TRBV10-3; size: .; D: .; J: TRBJ2-1; length: 15
DNA: TGCAGTGCTAGAGGGGGACCCTTTTACACCTTC; CDR3: CSARGGPFYTF; V: TRBV20-1; size: .; D: .; J: TRBJ1-2; length: 11
DNA: TGTGCCAGCAGTGAGGTCTCAGGAAACACCATATATTTT; CDR3: CASSEVSGNTIYF; V: TRBV6-4; size: .; D: .; J: TRBJ1-3; length: 13
DNA: TGTGCCAGCAGTTCCCCGCTAGATACGCAGTATTTT; CDR3: CASSSPLDTQYF; V: TRBV28; size: .; D: .; J: TRBJ2-3; length: 12
DNA: TGTGCCAGCAGTGATCCGGGTTACAATGAGCAGTTCTTC; CDR3: CASSDPGYNEQFF; V: TRBV25-1; size: .; D: .; J: TRBJ2-1; length: 13
DNA: TGTGCCAGCAGCTTAGCTGCTGGGGGCAGCTTCTCCTACAATGAGCAGTTCTTC; CDR3: CASSLAAGGSFSYNEQFF; V: TRBV7-2; size: once; D: .; J: TRBJ2-1; length: 18
DNA: TGTGCCAGCAGTCCCCTCGGGGGGACCTACGAGCAGTACTTC; CDR3: CASSPLGGTYEQYF; V: TRBV28; size: .; D: TRBD2; J: TRBJ2-7; length: 14
DNA: TGTGTCGTGGGTCCCGCTAACTATGGCTACACCTTC; CDR3: CVVGPANYGYTF; V: TRBV6-5; size: .; D: .; J: TRBJ1-2; length: 12
DNA: TGCAGCGTTGAGGGCAATCGGGGCTACACCTTC; CDR3: CSVEGNRGYTF; V: TRBV29-1; size: .; D: .; J: TRBJ1-2; length: 11
DNA: TGTGCCAGCAGCTTAGGGACGGGACAGGGCTACGAGCAGTACTTC; CDR3: CASSLGTGQGYEQYF; V: TRBV7-2; size: .; D: TRBD1; J: TRBJ2-7; length: 15
DNA: TGTGCCAGCAGCCGGGGACTAGGGAACACCGGGGAGCTGTTTTTT; CDR3: CASSRGLGNTGELFF; V: TRBV28; size: .; D: TRBD2; J: TRBJ2-2; length: 15
DNA: TGTGCCAGCAGGCTCGAACAAGAGACCCAGTACTTC; CDR3: CASRLEQETQYF; V: TRBV2; size: .; D: .; J: TRBJ2-5; length: 12
DNA: TGTGCCAGCAGCAGACAGGCCTTGAACACTGAAGCTTTCTTT; CDR3: CASSRQALNTEAFF; V: TRBV2; size: .; D: .; J: TRBJ1-1; length: 14
DNA: TGTGCCAGCAGTTTCGGACAGGGTAACTATGGCTACACCTTC; CDR3: CASSFGQGNYGYTF; V: TRBV27; size: once; D: TRBD1; J: TRBJ1-2; length: 14
DNA: TGTGCCAGCAGGACCGGGACACTCTCCTACGAGCAGTACTTC; CDR3: CASRTGTLSYEQYF; V: TRBV6-1; size: .; D: .; J: TRBJ2-7; length: 14
DNA: TGTGCCAGCAGCACGACAGGGGATCGTCAGCCCCAGCATTTT; CDR3: CASSTTGDRQPQHF; V: TRBV25-1; size: .; D: TRBD1; J: TRBJ1-5; length: 14
DNA: TGCAGCGTTGATGCCCTTCCGGGGACACGGAGATATGGCTACACCTTC; CDR3: CSVDALPGTRRYGYTF; V: TRBV29-1; size: .; D: .; J: TRBJ1-2; length: 16
DNA: TGTGCCAGCAGCCCTACGGTCTCTGGAAACACCATATATTTT; CDR3: CASSPTVSGNTIYF; V: TRBV6-5; size: once; D: .; J: TRBJ1-3; length: 14
DNA: TGTGCCAGCAGTCGGACAGAGGCCAATCAGCCCCAGCATTTT; CDR3: CASSRTEANQPQHF; V: TRBV28; size: few; D: .; J: TRBJ1-5; length: 14
DNA: TGTGCCACCCACCCCGGGGGGGTTGGCAATGAGCAGTTCTTC; CDR3: CATHPGGVGNEQFF; V: TRBV10-3; size: .; D: TRBD2; J: TRBJ2-1; length: 14
DNA: TGTGCCAGCAGCCTGGGACAGGGGAGCACTGAAGCTTTCTTT; CDR3: CASSLGQGSTEAFF; V: TRBV14; size: .; D: TRBD1; J: TRBJ1-1; length: 14
DNA: TGTGCCAGCAGCTCACAGGGGGCTAATGAAAAACTGTTTTTT; CDR3: CASSSQGANEKLFF; V: TRBV7-2; size: .; D: TRBD1; J: TRBJ1-4; length: 14
DNA: TGTGCCAGCAGCCTGAACAGGGTTACGGTGCACGAGCAGTACTTC; CDR3: CASSLNRVTVHEQYF; V: TRBV7-9; size: .; D: .; J: TRBJ2-7; length: 15
DNA: TGCGCCAGCAGCTTGGCTGGAGGGTACCAAGAGACCCAGTACTTC; CDR3: CASSLAGGYQETQYF; V: TRBV5-1; size: once; D: .; J: TRBJ2-5; length: 15